A selection of T cell receptor beta chains follows, all from one sample in a study of blood T cell repertoires in COVID-19. Method: immunoSEQ multiplex PCR; TCRdb's copy keeps in-frame clones and lacks some. The sample holds roughly 400,000 clones, 90% seen once. The specimen was PBMCs or T cells enriched from blood (not recorded which). Receptors were obtained from a man aged 18 to 29 who had recovered from COVID-19. CDR3s include the opening cysteine and the closing phenylalanine or tryptophan. A D gene is named only where the DNA matches it firmly. The size of a clone is reported for some rows only, either as once, few or many, or as a class for expanded clones.

j_gene: TRBJ2-7; d_gene: TRBD1; abundance: NA; v_gene: TRBV2; CDR3aa: CASSKGTGQGVKEQYF; CDR3nt: TGTGCCAGCAGCAAGGGTACGGGACAGGGGGTCAAAGAGCAGTACTTC
j_gene: TRBJ1-4; d_gene: NA; abundance: NA; v_gene: TRBV5-1; CDR3aa: CASSLPRGTPDNEKLFF; CDR3nt: TGCGCCAGCAGCTTGCCGCGGGGGACACCCGACAATGAAAAACTGTTTTTT
j_gene: TRBJ2-7; d_gene: NA; abundance: NA; v_gene: TRBV2; CDR3aa: CASRLGQNLYEQYF; CDR3nt: TGTGCCAGCAGGTTAGGACAGAACCTCTACGAGCAGTACTTC
j_gene: TRBJ1-1; d_gene: NA; abundance: NA; v_gene: TRBV2; CDR3aa: CASNRVDPWAFF; CDR3nt: TGTGCCAGCAACCGGGTGGATCCCTGGGCTTTCTTT
j_gene: TRBJ2-7; d_gene: TRBD2; abundance: once; v_gene: TRBV3-1/TRBV3-2; CDR3aa: CASSHTGTSGTYEQYF; CDR3nt: TGTGCCAGCAGCCATACCGGGACTAGCGGAACCTACGAGCAGTACTTC
j_gene: TRBJ1-5; d_gene: NA; abundance: NA; v_gene: TRBV12-3/TRBV12-4; CDR3aa: CASSSLSQPQHF; CDR3nt: TGTGCCAGCAGTTCCCTCAGTCAGCCCCAGCATTTT
j_gene: TRBJ1-1; d_gene: TRBD1; abundance: NA; v_gene: TRBV5-4; CDR3aa: CASSPGGEDEAFF; CDR3nt: TGTGCCAGCAGCCCAGGGGGCGAGGATGAAGCTTTCTTT
j_gene: TRBJ1-1; d_gene: NA; abundance: few; v_gene: TRBV19; CDR3aa: CASRVGSLNTEAFF; CDR3nt: TGTGCCAGTAGGGTCGGGTCTCTGAACACTGAAGCTTTCTTT
j_gene: TRBJ2-7; d_gene: NA; abundance: NA; v_gene: TRBV12-3/TRBV12-4; CDR3aa: CANGGPYEQYF; CDR3nt: TGTGCCAACGGGGGGCCCTACGAGCAGTACTTC
j_gene: TRBJ1-4; d_gene: TRBD1; abundance: NA; v_gene: TRBV19; CDR3aa: CASSGQGGEKLFF; CDR3nt: TGTGCCAGTAGCGGACAGGGGGGAGAAAAACTGTTTTTT
j_gene: TRBJ1-3; d_gene: TRBD1; abundance: NA; v_gene: TRBV29-1; CDR3aa: CSVARGQGVGNTIYF; CDR3nt: TGCAGCGTAGCCCGGGGACAGGGGGTCGGAAACACCATATATTTT
j_gene: TRBJ1-2; d_gene: NA; abundance: NA; v_gene: TRBV3-1/TRBV3-2; CDR3aa: CASSAFWQDYGYTF; CDR3nt: TGTGCCAGCAGCGCCTTTTGGCAGGACTATGGCTACACCTTC
j_gene: TRBJ1-4; d_gene: TRBD1; abundance: NA; v_gene: TRBV2; CDR3aa: CASRVGQGSEKLFF; CDR3nt: TGTGCCAGCAGGGTCGGACAGGGTTCTGAAAAACTGTTTTTT
j_gene: TRBJ2-6; d_gene: NA; abundance: once; v_gene: TRBV11-2; CDR3aa: CASSFYPSPRSGANVLTF; CDR3nt: TGTGCCAGCAGCTTTTACCCATCCCCGAGATCTGGGGCCAACGTCCTGACTTTC
j_gene: TRBJ2-3; d_gene: NA; abundance: NA; v_gene: TRBV10-3; CDR3aa: CAISEQVGGTDTQYF; CDR3nt: TGTGCCATCAGTGAGCAGGTCGGTGGGACAGATACGCAGTATTTT
j_gene: TRBJ2-6; d_gene: NA; abundance: NA; v_gene: TRBV7-8; CDR3aa: CASTGVRLSGANVLTF; CDR3nt: TGTGCCAGCACAGGGGTGCGGCTCTCTGGGGCCAACGTCCTGACTTTC